The 14 T cell receptor beta chains listed next were all sequenced from one sample in a study of neurological immune-mediated disorders (dated by TCRdb to between 2018 and 2020). The library was obtained by 5' RACE. Sequencing used an Illumina HiSeq 2500. TCRdb itself trimmed the public reads at Q25 with fastp, ran MiXCR and retained productive beta chains. CDR3 protein sequences are deduplicated, and each keeps its most common genes and DNA. Within this sample are roughly 62,000 distinct CDR3 sequences, with 4% to 6% of them counted one time only. The top ten constitute roughly 3.4% of the sample. Sample: PBMCs. The receptor source for this set is a woman aged 50 to 65 with multiple sclerosis.

This clonotype was seen repeatedly, ten times or more. The chain uses TRBV7-6 and TRBJ1-1, with D unresolved. The CDR3 length is 13 residues. Trimming shortened V by 5 bases and J by 4 bases, and 11 bases separated the two germline ends. Looked up from germline, CDR1 is SGHVS and CDR2 is FNYEAQ. The CDR3 region is CASSPGAITEAFF. The CDR3 nucleotides read TGTGCCAGCAGCCCTGGTGCTATCACTGAAGCTTTCTTT.

This clonotype was seen only a few times. The germline gene is not matched at one end of the junction; a read error may be the cause. The chain combines TRBV11-2 with TRBJ1-3; 10 bases are a match to TRBD1. Per the germline V gene, CDR1 is SGHAT and CDR2 is FQNNGV. This CDR3 comprises 15 residues. The CDR3 here is CASSHTRTGGKTIYF. CDR3 bases: TGTGCCAGCAGCCACACCCGGACAGGGGGAAAAACCATATATTTT.

This clonotype was seen a few times. The chain couples TRBV4-2 to TRBJ2-3; TRBD2 might be the D (7 bases). V lost 0 bases to trimming and J lost 2 bases, with 18 bases between them. Germline values: CDR1 LGHNA, CDR2 YNFKEQ. The CDR3 is made up of 18 amino acids. For the CDR3, the DNA is TGTGCCAGCAGCCAAGATATGATGGGGGGGGGCCCCACAGATACGCAGTATTTT. Translating it yields CASSQDMMGGGPTDTQYF.

With regard to this clonotype: This could be a read error, since a much larger clone is one nucleotide away. The rearrangement links TRBV7-2 to TRBJ1-5; a possible D gene is TRBD1 (6 bases). V dropped 6 bases and J dropped 5 bases, with 11 bases sitting between them. The CDR3 is made up of 13 amino acids. Germline CDR1 reads SGHTA; CDR2 reads FQGNSA. The CDR3 nucleotides are TGTACCAGCAGAGGACAGTTTGATCAGCCCCAGCATTTT. This sequence encodes CTSRGQFDQPQHF.

In its sample, this clonotype was seen many times. CDR3 bases: TGTGCCAGCAGCCTTGATGCAGGCTCTGGGGCCAACGTCCTGACTTTC. Encoded protein: CASSLDAGSGANVLTF. This chain uses TRBV7-3 with TRBJ2-6; the D is unclear. The V end was cut by 5 bases, the J end by 0 bases, with 11 bases between. The CDR3 contains 16 residues. The V gene's germline CDR1 is SGHTA and CDR2 FQGTGA.

The rearrangement uses TRBV20-1 and TRBJ2-7, with D uncertain. The CDR3 is 12 residues long. V was shortened by 7 bases and J by 0 bases, with 10 bases between the two germline ends. Germline CDR1 is DFQATT and CDR2 is SNEGSKA (reference sequence). CDR3 coding DNA: TGCAGTGGCCTCAGGAGCTCCTACGAGCAGTACGTC. It translates to CSGLRSSYEQYV.

A few counts support this clonotype. The gene calls are TRBV11-2 and TRBJ2-1; D remains ambiguous. CDR3 length: 13 amino acids. Trimming stripped 5 bases from V and 4 bases from J, with 9 bases between. Germline CDR1 reads SGHAT; CDR2 reads FQNNGV. The CDR3 bases are TGTGCCAGCAGCCGCCGACGATACAATGAGCAGTTCTTC. Its protein is CASSRRRYNEQFF.

This clonotype was seen repeatedly, ten times or more. For the CDR3, the DNA is TGTGCCAGCAGCGACAAGCGGGGATTCACAGATACGCAGTATTTT. It codes for CASSDKRGFTDTQYF. This rearrangement joins TRBV11-2 to TRBJ2-3; 7 nucleotides align to TRBD2. The ends lost 5 bases at V and 2 bases at J; junction bases unmatched: 7. The CDR3 runs 15 residues. From germline, CDR1 is SGHAT and CDR2 FQNNGV.

This clonotype was picked up many times. The chain recombines TRBV29-1 with TRBJ2-2; 9 bases are shared with TRBD2. The CDR3 sequence is 16 residues long. After removal of 4 bases from V and 3 bases from J, the junction contained 9 bases not matched to a gene. Germline CDR1 and CDR2: SQVTM and ANQGSEA. This CDR3 reads CSVGHLAGVDTGELFF. The CDR3 coding sequence is TGCAGCGTTGGACACTTAGCGGGGGTCGACACCGGGGAGCTGTTTTTT.

A word on this clonotype: A much larger clone lies one base from this, so it may be a read error. The chain recombines TRBV11-3 with TRBJ1-5, with D unresolved. Germline lookup yields CDR1 SGHNT and CDR2 YENEEA. The CDR3 sequence is 13 residues long. Trimming shortened V by 5 bases and J by 7 bases, and 12 bases separated the two germline ends. The CDR3 DNA follows: TGTGCCAGCAGCACCGGAAACGGACAGCCCCAGCATTTT. It codes for CASSTGNGQPQHF.

The sample holds many counts of this clonotype. This rearrangement joins TRBV10-1 to TRBJ2-2; D unclear. The germline V gene encodes CDR1 WNHNN and CDR2 SYGVQD (reference sequence). V lost 0 bases to trimming and J lost 3 bases, with 8 bases between them. CDR3 length equals 15 residues. CDR3 protein: CASSESGRDTGELFF. CDR3 DNA: TGCGCCAGCAGTGAGTCAGGGCGCGACACCGGGGAGCTGTTTTTT.

In this sample, this clonotype turned up many times. V and J are TRBV6-6 and TRBJ2-1; 9 bases line up with TRBD1. The CDR3 runs 13 residues. The V gene's germline CDR1 is MNHNY and CDR2 SVGAGI (reference sequence). J was trimmed by 7 bases and V by 5 bases; bases with no gene match: 3. The CDR3 protein is CASSRQGENEQFF. CDR3 nucleotide sequence: TGTGCCAGCAGTAGACAGGGGGAAAATGAGCAGTTCTTC.

This clonotype was counted between two and nine times. V gene TRBV21-1 combines with J gene TRBJ2-7. TRBV21-1 is labeled a pseudogene. This CDR3 contains 14 residues. Here the CDR3 DNA reads TGTGCCAGCAGCACTCGACAGGGCACCTACGAGCAGTACGTC. It encodes CASSTRQGTYEQYV.

At least ten counts were recorded for this clonotype. The V call is TRBV29-1, the J call TRBJ2-1; 9 nucleotides align to TRBD2. Trimming removed 7 bases from V and 7 bases from J; junction bases left unmatched: 17. There are 16 residues in the CDR3. Germline V gene lookup returns CDR1 SQVTM and CDR2 ANQGSEA. The CDR3 is CSARRGGGALENEQFF. In nucleotides, the CDR3 is TGCAGCGCCAGACGCGGCGGGGGGGCCCTCGAAAATGAGCAGTTCTTC.